The 29 T cell receptor beta chains below were found in one sample sequenced in a study of blood T cell repertoires in COVID-19. Profiled with immunoSEQ multiplex PCR; TCRdb holds only in-frame clones, not every one. The sample consists of just over 300,000 clones, approximately 86% of them appearing once. The sample consisted of peripheral blood. Every receptor here comes from a man aged 18 to 29 with active or convalescent COVID-19.

The rearrangement uses TRBV4-1 and TRBJ1-5; a possible D gene is TRBD1 (6 bases). Trimming stripped 4 bases from V and 4 bases from J, with 14 bases between. Germline V CDR1 and CDR2: MGHRA, YSYEKL. The CDR3 is made up of 15 amino acids. CDR3 bases: TGCGCCAGCAGCCGCCGGACAGATTCAAATCAGCCCCAGCATTTT. Translating gives CASSRRTDSNQPQHF.

The chain couples TRBV5-1 to TRBJ1-2, with D tentatively TRBD1 (6 bases). Looked up from germline, CDR1 is SGHRS and CDR2 is YFSETQ. This CDR3 is 14 amino acids long. The germline V and J ends were trimmed by 5 bases and 4 bases, with 15 bases remaining between them. The CDR3 coding sequence is TGCGCCAGCAGACTGACAGGAACCGGCTATGGCTACACCTTC. Translating gives CASRLTGTGYGYTF.

The table lists this clone with a few counts. The chain uses TRBV28 and TRBJ2-5; tentatively, D is TRBD2 (5 bases). Germline assignment: CDR1 MDHEN and CDR2 SYDVKM. V was shortened by 5 bases and J by 1 base, with 11 bases between the two germline ends. CDR3 length equals 14 residues. The CDR3: CASSGREFQETQYF. DNA of the CDR3: TGTGCCAGCAGTGGGAGAGAATTCCAAGAGACCCAGTACTTC.

The rearrangement uses TRBV14 and TRBJ2-7; tentative D call: TRBD2 (5 bases). The CDR3 is 12 amino acids. V dropped 4 bases and J dropped 6 bases, with 10 bases sitting between them. The V gene's germline CDR1 is SGHDN and CDR2 FVKESK. CDR3 in amino acids: CASSPLGSEQYF. The CDR3 nucleotides read TGTGCCAGCAGCCCCTTGGGGAGCGAGCAGTACTTC.

This rearrangement joins TRBV3-1 (or the pseudogene TRBV3-2) to TRBJ1-2; maybe TRBD1 (5 bases). The CDR3 sequence is 16 residues long. The germline CDR1 and CDR2 sequences are LGHDT and YNNKEL (reference sequence). V lost 4 bases and J lost 1, with 16 bases in between. This CDR3 reads CASSRPGYEGNYGYTF. The CDR3 DNA is TGTGCCAGCAGCCGGCCAGGGTACGAAGGTAACTATGGCTACACCTTC.

V is TRBV11-2 and J is TRBJ2-2, with 7 positions matching TRBD2. The V gene's germline CDR1 is SGHAT and CDR2 FQNNGV. V gave up 1 base and J gave up 6 bases; unmatched junction bases: 11. The CDR3 consists of 17 residues. This CDR3 reads CASSLVPIWRGSGELFF. CDR3 DNA: TGTGCCAGCAGCTTAGTTCCGATTTGGCGGGGGTCCGGGGAGCTGTTTTTT.

V and J are TRBV10-3 and TRBJ2-3; a possible D gene is TRBD2 (6 bases). V was pared by 3 bases and J by 0 bases, with 10 bases between. The V gene's germline CDR1 is ENHRY and CDR2 SYGVKD. This CDR3 spans 15 amino acids. The DNA for the CDR3 is TGTGCCATCAGTGACTTAGCGGATAGCACAGATACGCAGTATTTT. Residues: CAISDLADSTDTQYF.

J is TRBJ2-7 and V is TRBV5-8, with D maybe TRBD1 (7 bases). The ends were cut back, 4 bases at V and 2 bases at J, with 16 bases in the middle. Germline CDR1 SGHTS, CDR2 YDEGEE. The CDR3 is 15 residues long. CDR3 amino acids: CASSDPGGIPYEQYF. DNA for the CDR3: TGTGCCAGCAGCGATCCAGGGGGGATTCCCTACGAGCAGTACTTC.

The CDR3 sequence is CASSLAKSEQFF. The CDR3 nucleotides are TGCGCCAGCAGCTTGGCCAAGAGTGAGCAGTTCTTC. This sequence joins TRBV5-1 and TRBJ2-1, with D unclear. Trimming cost V 0 bases and J 9 bases, with 7 bases left between them. The CDR3 totals 12 residues. Germline CDR1 reads SGHRS; CDR2 reads YFSETQ. The variable domain in full, completed from reference TRBV5-1 and TRBJ2-1, reads KAGVTQTPRYLIKTRGQQVTLSCSPISGHRSVSWYQQTPGQGLQFLFEYFSETQRNKGNFPGRFSGRQFSNSRSEMNVSTLELGDSALYLCASSLAKSEQFFGPGTRLTVL.

The chain combines TRBV5-1 with TRBJ2-1; the D gene is possibly TRBD1 (5 bases). The CDR3 is made up of 14 amino acids. In germline, CDR1 is SGHRS, CDR2 YFSETQ. Deletions cut 4 bases from V and 5 bases from J, with 13 bases between. The CDR3 spells CASSPGPGNNEQFF. The CDR3 DNA is TGCGCCAGCAGCCCTGGTCCAGGGAACAATGAGCAGTTCTTC.

In this sample, this clone turned up a few times. The rearrangement links TRBV6-5 to TRBJ1-2, with 7 bases that match TRBD1. This CDR3 is built from 15 residues. The trim removed 4 bases at V and 4 bases at J, leaving 9 bases unmatched. Germline V gives CDR1 MNHEY, CDR2 SVGAGI. The CDR3 is CASSSRQGLIYGYTF. The DNA of the CDR3 is TGTGCCAGCAGTTCCAGACAGGGCTTGATCTATGGCTACACCTTC.

The chain joins TRBV6-5 to TRBJ2-3; 8 bases map to TRBD1. CDR3 length: 14 amino acids. V shed 6 bases and J 0 bases; nucleotides not matched to a gene: 2. Germline CDR1 is MNHEY and CDR2 is SVGAGI. The CDR3: CASRRDRSTDTQYF. The CDR3 nucleotides read TGTGCCAGCAGACGGGACAGGAGCACAGATACGCAGTATTTT.

This rearrangement joins TRBV5-6 to TRBJ2-7; D is perhaps TRBD1 (6 bases). V lost 4 bases, J lost 5 bases, and 28 bases lay in between. CDR3 length: 18 residues. Looked up from germline, CDR1 is SGHDT and CDR2 is YYEEEE. CDR3 sequence (DNA): TGTGCCAGCAGCCCAACGATCTCCCAGGGGTCTGGTACCCACGAGCAGTACTTC. Translation: CASSPTISQGSGTHEQYF.

This clone was seen only once. The rearrangement links TRBV4-1 to TRBJ1-3; D ambiguous. Germline-derived CDR1 and CDR2 are MGHRA and YSYEKL. Trimming removed 0 bases at V and 8 bases at J, with 11 bases between. The CDR3 has 14 amino acids. CDR3 nucleotides: TGCGCCAGCAGCCAAGATTCGGGGTTGTACACCATATATTTT. Its translation is CASSQDSGLYTIYF.

This chain uses TRBV24-1 with TRBJ2-2; 7 positions match TRBD2. The CDR3 loop spans 14 amino acids. Trimming at V came to 9 bases and at J to 9 bases, leaving 12 bases not matched to a gene. Germline V gene data show CDR1 as KGHDR and CDR2 as SFDVKD. The CDR3 DNA reads as TGTGCCACCGGGAGGGCGGGTGGTGTCCGGGAGCTGTTTTTT. Translating it yields CATGRAGGVRELFF.

This chain connects TRBV5-6 to TRBJ2-3; TRBD2 agrees at 16 bases. CDR3 length equals 17 residues. Germline values: CDR1 SGHDT, CDR2 YYEEEE. V dropped 4 bases and J dropped 2; count of bases not matched to a gene: 4. DNA for the CDR3: TGTGCCAGCAGCCTAGGGACTAGCGGGGGGGACACAGATACGCAGTATTTT. It specifies CASSLGTSGGDTDTQYF.

The V and J genes are TRBV10-1 and TRBJ1-4; D may be TRBD1 (6 bases). Deletions cut 2 bases from V and 8 bases from J, with 6 bases between. In germline, CDR1 is WNHNN, CDR2 SYGVQD (reference sequence). The CDR3 sequence is 12 residues long. CDR3 bases: TGCGCCAGCAGTGAGGGGGGCGAAAAACTGTTTTTT. Translating gives CASSEGGEKLFF.

The sample holds a few counts of this clone. In nucleotides, the CDR3 is TGTGCCAGCAGCTCGGGAGGCCGTGGAAACACCATATATTTT. Its translation is CASSSGGRGNTIYF. The chain couples TRBV11-2 to TRBJ1-3; no reliable D call. Trimming took 4 bases from V and 3 from J, leaving 10 bases between them. This CDR3 is built from 14 residues. Germline-derived CDR1 and CDR2 are SGHAT and FQNNGV.

This clone was seen more than once but under ten times. The chain joins TRBV11-3 to TRBJ2-1; 7 bases match TRBD2. Losses at the gene ends were 0 bases for V and 0 bases for J; bases not matched to a gene: 2. Germline assignment: CDR1 SGHNT and CDR2 YENEEA. The CDR3 totals 16 residues. The CDR3 spells CASSLDGTNSYNEQFF. DNA for the CDR3: TGTGCCAGCAGCTTAGATGGGACTAACTCCTACAATGAGCAGTTCTTC.

Notes on this clone: Other DNA sequences of this sample code for an identical CDR3. The chain has TRBV4-1 and TRBJ1-1; D uncertain. V was pared by 1 base and J by 0 bases, with 9 bases between. Per germline, CDR1 MGHRA and CDR2 YSYEKL. The CDR3 totals 15 residues. This CDR3 is CASSQGSAVNTEAFF. In nucleotides, the CDR3 is TGCGCCAGCAGCCAAGGGTCCGCGGTGAACACTGAAGCTTTCTTT.

The chain has TRBV7-8 and TRBJ2-1; D is perhaps TRBD2 (6 bases). Germline V lookup: CDR1 SGHVS, CDR2 FQNEAQ. Trimming cost V 1 base and J 8 bases, with 18 bases left between them. The length of the CDR3 is 16 residues. The CDR3 DNA sequence: TGTGCCAGCAGCTTAGTGAGGGGAGGAGGTTGGGATGAGCAGTTCTTC. This sequence encodes CASSLVRGGGWDEQFF. The full variable domain, with the rest looked up from reference TRBV7-8 and TRBJ2-1, is GAGVSQSPRYKVAKRGQDVALRCDPISGHVSLFWYQQALGQGPEFLTYFQNEAQLDKSGLPSDRFFAERPEGSVSTLKIQRTQQEDSAVYLCASSLVRGGGWDEQFFGPGTRLTVL.

A word on this clone: Other nucleotide sequences in the sample specify the same CDR3. The chain uses TRBV27 and TRBJ2-7, with 10 bases aligning to TRBD2. CDR1 MNHEY and CDR2 SMNVEV come from the germline V gene (reference sequence). This CDR3 region has 13 residues. Trimming took 5 bases from V and 4 from J; bases not matched to a gene: 2. CDR3 nucleotides: TGTGCCAGCAGTCCGGGACTAGCGTACGAGCAGTACTTC. Encoded protein: CASSPGLAYEQYF.

CDR3 sequence (DNA): TGTGCCAGCAGGCCGCGGAATAGCGTATATGGCTACACCTTC. It codes for CASRPRNSVYGYTF. The chain uses TRBV6-5 and TRBJ1-2; D is undetermined. Germline V lookup: CDR1 MNHEY, CDR2 SVGAGI. Trimming took off 6 bases at V and 5 bases at J, with 16 bases between the two ends. The CDR3 is 14 residues long.

CDR3 loop: CASSLAPGRGAFF. The DNA of the CDR3 is TGTGCCAGCAGCTTAGCCCCAGGGCGAGGCGCTTTCTTT. V and J are TRBV7-9 and TRBJ1-1, with a tentative D call TRBD1 (5 bases). The CDR3 is 13 amino acids. Germline CDR1 is SEHNR and CDR2 is FQNEAQ (reference sequence). Trimming stripped 0 bases from V and 11 bases from J, with 13 bases between. Complete variable domain (other parts from reference TRBV7-9 and TRBJ1-1): DTGVSQNPRHKITKRGQNVTFRCDPISEHNRLYWYRQTLGQGPEFLTYFQNEAQLEKSRLLSDRFSAERPKGSFSTLEIQRTEQGDSAMYLCASSLAPGRGAFFGQGTRLTVV.

V and J are TRBV7-9 and TRBJ2-2, with a possible D match to TRBD2 (5 bases). This CDR3 has 13 amino acids. Deletions cut 7 bases from V and 2 bases from J, with 8 bases between. CDR1 and CDR2 from the germline V gene are SEHNR and FQNEAQ (reference sequence). In DNA, the CDR3 is TGTGCCAGCACGGACTCAAACACCGGGGAGCTGTTTTTT. Amino acids: CASTDSNTGELFF.

V usage is TRBV9 and J usage is TRBJ1-1; 8 positions match TRBD1. The CDR3 covers 16 residues. Trimming took 0 bases from V and 3 from J; bases not matched to a gene: 7. CDR1 and CDR2 from the germline V gene are SGDLS and YYNGEE. CDR3 sequence (DNA): TGTGCCAGCAGCGTAGAGGACAGGGCGAGGGACACTGAAGCTTTCTTT. As protein: CASSVEDRARDTEAFF. Full variable domain (remainder filled in from reference TRBV9 and TRBJ1-1): DSGVTQTPKHLITATGQRVTLRCSPRSGDLSVYWYQQSLDQGLQFLIQYYNGEERAKGNILERFSAQQFPDLHSELNLSSLELGDSALYFCASSVEDRARDTEAFFGQGTRLTVV.

The chain recombines TRBV3-1 (or the pseudogene TRBV3-2) with TRBJ1-6; D is unclear. Trimming shortened V by 3 bases and J by 10 bases, and 7 bases separated the two germline ends. Germline V gene lookup returns CDR1 LGHDT and CDR2 YNNKEL (reference sequence). The CDR3 has 12 amino acids. The DNA of the CDR3 is TGTGCCAGCAGCCATCCCAGGTCACCCCTCCACTTT. The encoded protein is CASSHPRSPLHF.

The chain employs TRBV28 and TRBJ1-6, with a tentative D call TRBD1 (6 bases). V lost 1 base, J lost 15 bases, and 7 bases lay in between. The CDR3 contains 11 residues. The V gene's germline CDR1 is MDHEN and CDR2 SYDVKM. The CDR3 region is CASSLLGGLHF. CDR3 bases: TGTGCCAGCAGTTTATTAGGGGGCCTCCACTTT.

This clone was seen only once. V usage is TRBV28 and J usage is TRBJ1-5, with 7 bases lining up with TRBD1. The CDR3 spans 14 residues. Trimming took 5 bases from V and 4 from J; bases not matched to a gene: 5. CDR1 and CDR2 from the germline V gene are MDHEN and SYDVKM. The CDR3 DNA reads TGTGCCAGCAGTCTCCGGACAGGTAATCAGCCCCAGCATTTT. Its protein is CASSLRTGNQPQHF.